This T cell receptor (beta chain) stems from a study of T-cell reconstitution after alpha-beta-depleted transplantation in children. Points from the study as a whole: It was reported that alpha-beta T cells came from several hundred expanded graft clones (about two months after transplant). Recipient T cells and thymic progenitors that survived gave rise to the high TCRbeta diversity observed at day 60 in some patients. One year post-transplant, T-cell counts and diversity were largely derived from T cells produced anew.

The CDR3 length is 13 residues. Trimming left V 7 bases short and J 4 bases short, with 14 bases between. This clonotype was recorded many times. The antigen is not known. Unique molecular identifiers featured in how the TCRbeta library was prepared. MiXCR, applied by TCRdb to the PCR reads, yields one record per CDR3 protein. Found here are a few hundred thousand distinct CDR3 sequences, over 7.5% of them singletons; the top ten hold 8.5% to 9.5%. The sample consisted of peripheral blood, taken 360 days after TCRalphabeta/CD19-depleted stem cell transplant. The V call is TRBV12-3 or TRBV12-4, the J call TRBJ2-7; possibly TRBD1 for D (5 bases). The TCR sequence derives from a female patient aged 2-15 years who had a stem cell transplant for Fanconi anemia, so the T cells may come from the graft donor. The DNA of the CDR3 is TGTGCCAGCACTGCGCAGGGATCGTACGAGCAGTACTTC. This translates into CASTAQGSYEQYF.